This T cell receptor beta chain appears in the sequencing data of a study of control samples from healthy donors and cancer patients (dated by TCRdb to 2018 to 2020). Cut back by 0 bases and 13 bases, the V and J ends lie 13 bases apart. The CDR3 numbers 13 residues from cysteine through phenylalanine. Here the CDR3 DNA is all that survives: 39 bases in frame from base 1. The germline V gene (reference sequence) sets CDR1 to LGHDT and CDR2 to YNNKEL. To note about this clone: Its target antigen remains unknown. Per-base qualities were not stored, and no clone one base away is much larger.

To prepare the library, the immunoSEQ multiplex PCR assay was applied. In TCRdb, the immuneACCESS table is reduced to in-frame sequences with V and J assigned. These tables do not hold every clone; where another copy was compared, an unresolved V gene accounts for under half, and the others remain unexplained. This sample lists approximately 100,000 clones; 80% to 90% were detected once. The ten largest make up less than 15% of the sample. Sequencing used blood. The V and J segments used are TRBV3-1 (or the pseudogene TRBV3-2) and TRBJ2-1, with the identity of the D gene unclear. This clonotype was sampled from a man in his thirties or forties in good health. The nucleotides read TGTGCCAGCAGCCAAGAGGTCGGGTCGGAACAGTTCTTC. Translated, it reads CASSQEVGSEQFF.